The rows below give T cell receptor beta chains drawn from one sample of a study of T cell changes during pregnancy in multiple sclerosis. Only in-frame clones appear in the TCRdb table, and some are missing; sequencing was by immunoSEQ multiplex PCR. The sample lists some 87,000 clones, roughly 92% seen once, with about 2.6% in the top ten. The sequenced sample was peripheral blood, obtained in the first trimester of pregnancy. Receptors were obtained from a female donor with multiple sclerosis, enrolled in a pregnancy study. Each CDR3 is given without its conserved first and last residue.

length | J | V | CDR3
13 | TRBJ2-7 | TRBV7-6 | ASSIPGGVTYEQY
12 | TRBJ1-1 | TRBV5-1 | ASLSDSVNTEAF
15 | TRBJ2-1 | TRBV7-9 | ASSPLGVGRESLEQF
15 | TRBJ1-5 | TRBV28 | ASSSLGRGSSNQPQH
15 | TRBJ1-5 | TRBV19 | ASSIGQVRVLNQPQH
11 | TRBJ1-1 | TRBV7-2 | ASISSGSTEAF
12 | TRBJ1-6 | TRBV6-1 | ASSELLENSPLH
13 | TRBJ1-5 | TRBV9 | ASSATGDPYQPQH
13 | TRBJ2-5 | TRBV14 | ASSQATGVGGTQY
15 | TRBJ2-3 | TRBV6-1 | ASSEQGAGGPTDTQY
11 | TRBJ2-3 | TRBV2 | ASNRLVVDTQY